Here is one TCR beta chain with its context. Original analysis: Using reference gene primer amplification, nucleated cell counts were estimated. This table comes from immunoSEQ multiplex PCR, and its TCRdb copy is limited to in-frame clones, with some not included. V and J calls and clone size come straight from that table; D and trimming were deduced from the DNA. This sample yields under 250,000 clones, of which 70% to 90% are seen a single time; around 3% belongs to the top ten. The CDR3 consists of 15 residues. Trimming took 6 bases from V and 8 from J; bases not matched to a gene: 13. CDR1 SGHTA and CDR2 FQGNSA come from the germline V gene. This entry belongs to a study of blood T cell repertoires in COVID-19. On the study more broadly: PBMCs, B-cell-depleted T cells, or T cells were the source of the cDNA or gDNA that made up the material.

The chain couples TRBV7-2 to TRBJ2-1; 7 nucleotides match TRBD2. The TCR sequence derives from a man in his late teens or twenties with active or convalescent COVID-19. Sequences were obtained from peripheral blood. The CDR3 DNA reads as TGTGCCAGCAGATCGCCGGGACTAAAGACTGATGAGCAGTTCTTC. It codes for CASRSPGLKTDEQFF.